What follows are 14 T cell receptor beta chains derived from one specimen sequenced in a study of cytomegalovirus exposure and HLA in healthy donors. Amplification used 60 Vbeta primers and 13 Jbeta primers. Clones were sequenced by immunoSEQ multiplex PCR, and TCRdb holds only the in-frame ones, with some missing. The table includes around 65,000 clones, 60% to 80% detected once. Material: PBMCs. These receptors were taken from a man aged 40-55 years in good health and CMV-seropositive.

The chain links TRBV4-2 to TRBJ1-2; D possibly corresponds to TRBD1 (6 bases). Germline CDR1 is LGHNA and CDR2 is YNFKEQ. The CDR3 covers 15 residues. With 1 base removed from V and 4 bases from J, the gap between germline ends came to 13 bases. The CDR3 loop reads CASSQGSGQSYGYTF. The CDR3 DNA is TGTGCCAGCAGCCAAGGGTCAGGACAGAGCTATGGCTACACCTTC.

This chain joins TRBV9 and TRBJ2-1; TRBD2 aligns across 9 bases. Germline V gene data show CDR1 as SGDLS and CDR2 as YYNGEE. The J segment lost 7 bases and the V segment lost 0 bases, leaving 11 bases of the junction unmatched. This CDR3 has 17 amino acids. The CDR3, as DNA: TGTGCCAGCAGCGTAGACCTTAGCGGGAGAATCGGAAATGAGCAGTTCTTC. It specifies CASSVDLSGRIGNEQFF.

The chain couples TRBV27 to TRBJ2-7; 8 bases are shared with TRBD1. Germline V CDR1 and CDR2: MNHEY, SMNVEV (reference sequence). V was clipped by 1 base and J by 5 bases; unmatched bases: 7. This CDR3 spans 15 amino acids. The CDR3 bases are TGTGCCAGCAGTTTATTGCAGGGGGCGTTACACGAGCAGTACTTC. Translated, it gives CASSLLQGALHEQYF.

DNA for the CDR3: TGTGCCTGGAGTTTAAATATTAGAGATACGCAGTATTTT. This encodes CAWSLNIRDTQYF. J is TRBJ2-3 and V is TRBV30; no clear D gene. CDR3 length: 13 residues. From germline, CDR1 is GTSNPN and CDR2 SVGIG (reference sequence). V was trimmed by 2 bases and J by 5 bases, leaving 11 bases between them. The full variable domain, in which reference TRBV30 and TRBJ2-3 provide the parts outside the CDR3, is SQTIHQWPATLVQPVGSPLSLECTVEGTSNPNLYWYRQAAGRGLQLLFYSVGIGQISSEVPQNLSASRPQDRQFILSSKKLLLSDSGFYLCAWSLNIRDTQYFGPGTRLTVL.

J is TRBJ1-5 and V is TRBV12-5, with a weak D call TRBD1 (5 bases). CDR3 length: 15 residues. Between the trimmed V and J ends, which lost 7 bases and 4 bases, there was a span of 17 bases. Germline V lookup: CDR1 LGHNT, CDR2 FRNRAP. The CDR3, as DNA: TGTGCTAGTGTCCCCGGCGGGGGTCCAAATCAGCCCCAGCATTTT. The encoded protein is CASVPGGGPNQPQHF.

The chain carries TRBV19 and TRBJ1-1; TRBD1 might be the D (5 bases). This CDR3 comprises 14 residues. CDR1 LNHDA and CDR2 SQIVND come from the germline V gene (reference sequence). V was shortened by 4 bases and J by 7 bases, with 16 bases between the two germline ends. The CDR3 spells CASSTGGERGEAFF. The DNA of the CDR3 is TGTGCCAGTAGTACCGGAGGGGAACGCGGTGAAGCTTTCTTT.

The rearrangement joins TRBV28 to TRBJ1-2, with a possible D match to TRBD1 (5 bases). The V end lost 4 bases, the J end lost 4 bases, and 7 bases lay between the germline ends. This CDR3 comprises 12 residues. Germline CDR1 MDHEN, CDR2 SYDVKM. The CDR3 sequence: CASSYRTYGYTF. DNA of the CDR3: TGTGCCAGCAGTTACAGGACCTATGGCTACACCTTC.

V gene TRBV7-3 combines with J gene TRBJ1-1; weak D call: TRBD1 (5 bases). CDR3 length: 14 residues. Deletions cut 4 bases from V and 1 base from J, with 10 bases between. Per the germline V gene, CDR1 is SGHTA and CDR2 is FQGTGA. The CDR3 reads CASSSPDRNTEAFF. CDR3 coding DNA: TGTGCCAGCAGCTCCCCCGACAGGAACACTGAAGCTTTCTTT.

The chain combines TRBV5-1 with TRBJ2-7; D is possibly TRBD1 (5 bases). The V gene lost 0 bases and the J gene lost 7 bases, with 14 bases spanning the gap. Per germline, CDR1 SGHRS and CDR2 YFSETQ. The CDR3 runs 14 residues. CDR3 region: CASSLVWGNIEQYF. CDR3 in DNA: TGCGCCAGCAGCTTGGTCTGGGGCAATATAGAGCAGTACTTC.

Notes on this clone: The conserved closing phenylalanine or tryptophan is absent in this CDR3, likely reflecting a read error. J is TRBJ1-2 and V is TRBV4-2; 9 bases are shared with TRBD1. The CDR3 totals 15 residues. Per germline, CDR1 LGHNA and CDR2 YNFKEQ. V was pared by 0 bases and J by 7 bases, with 6 bases of the junction left unmatched. The CDR3 coding sequence is TGTGCCAGCAGCCAAGATAGAGGGACAGGGTCTGGCTACACCCTC. Residues: CASSQDRGTGSGYTL.

This chain joins TRBV28 and TRBJ2-5; 10 bases are a match to TRBD2. Germline loops: CDR1 MDHEN, CDR2 SYDVKM. The CDR3 contains 18 residues. V lost 5 bases to trimming and J lost 0 bases; unmatched junction nucleotides: 12. CDR3 sequence: CASSLVGLAGDYQETQYF. CDR3 in DNA: TGTGCCAGCAGTCTAGTAGGCCTAGCGGGGGATTACCAAGAGACCCAGTACTTC.

This clone was seen a single time. The V and J genes are TRBV4-1 and TRBJ2-5; D perhaps matches TRBD2 (5 bases). Germline lookup yields CDR1 MGHRA and CDR2 YSYEKL. Trimming stripped 1 base from V and 3 bases from J, with 9 bases between. The CDR3 is 14 residues long. The CDR3 DNA is TGCGCCAGCAGCCAAGCTCCGGGGAAAGAGACCCAGTACTTC. Translated, it gives CASSQAPGKETQYF.

The chain carries TRBV7-9 and TRBJ2-7, with 7 bases aligning to TRBD2. This CDR3 is built from 12 residues. Germline CDR1 SEHNR, CDR2 FQNEAQ (reference sequence). V lost 11 bases and J lost 2; bases outside the gene matches: 6. The CDR3 nucleotides are TGTGCCTGGGGCGGGAGCACCTACGAGCAGTACTTC. Amino acid sequence: CAWGGSTYEQYF.

In its sample, this clone is medium-sized. The chain uses TRBV19 and TRBJ1-2; possible D gene TRBD1, 5 bases. This CDR3 comprises 15 residues. Trimming cost V 7 bases and J 4 bases, with 19 bases left between them. Germline lookup yields CDR1 LNHDA and CDR2 SQIVND (reference sequence). The CDR3: CASIPGHQTSYGYTF. The CDR3 DNA reads TGTGCCAGTATACCAGGGCATCAAACGAGCTATGGCTACACCTTC.